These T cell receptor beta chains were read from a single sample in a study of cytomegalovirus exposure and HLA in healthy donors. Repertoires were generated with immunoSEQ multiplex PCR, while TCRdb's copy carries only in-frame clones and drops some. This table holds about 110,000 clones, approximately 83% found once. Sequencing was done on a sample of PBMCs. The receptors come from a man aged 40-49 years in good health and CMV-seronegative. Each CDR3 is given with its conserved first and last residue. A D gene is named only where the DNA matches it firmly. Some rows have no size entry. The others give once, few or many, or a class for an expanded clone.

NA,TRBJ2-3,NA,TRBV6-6,TGTGCCAGCAAGAATGGCCGCACAGATACGCAGTATTTT,CASKNGRTDTQYF
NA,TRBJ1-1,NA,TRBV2,TGTGCCAGCATGCGGAGAAACACTGAAGCTTTCTTT,CASMRRNTEAFF
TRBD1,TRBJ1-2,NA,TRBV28,TGTGCCAGCAGTCCCTCGGACAGGGCCTATGGCTACACCTTC,CASSPSDRAYGYTF
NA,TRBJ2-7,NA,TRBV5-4,TGTGCCAGCAGCTTGGAGGACAGAAACGAGCAGTACTTC,CASSLEDRNEQYF
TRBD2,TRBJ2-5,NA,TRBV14,TGTGCCAGCAGCCAACCTGGGACTAGCGGGGCCCGGGAGACCCAGTACTTC,CASSQPGTSGARETQYF
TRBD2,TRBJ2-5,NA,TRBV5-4,TGTGCCAGCAGCAGGGGCCCTAGCGGGGTGGAGACCCAGTACTTC,CASSRGPSGVETQYF
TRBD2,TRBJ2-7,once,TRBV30,TGTGCCTGGAGCACAAGACTAGCGGGAGATTACGAGCAGTACTTC,CAWSTRLAGDYEQYF
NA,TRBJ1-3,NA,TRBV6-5,TGTGCCAGCACTCGACAGCCTGGAAACACCATATATTTT,CASTRQPGNTIYF
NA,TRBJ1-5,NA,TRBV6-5,TGTGCCAGCAGTCAGGGGACAAATCAGCCCCAGCATTTT,CASSQGTNQPQHF
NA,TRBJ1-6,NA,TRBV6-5,TGTGCCAGCAGAACCGGGACACCATCACCCCTCCACTTT,CASRTGTPSPLHF
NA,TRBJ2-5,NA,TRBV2,TGTGCCAGCAGTGAATGGAGGCGGGACAGCGAGACCCAGTACTTC,CASSEWRRDSETQYF
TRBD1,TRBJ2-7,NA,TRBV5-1,TGCGCCAGCAGCCTTTCACGCCGGGACAGGGGGCAAGAGCAGTACTTC,CASSLSRRDRGQEQYF
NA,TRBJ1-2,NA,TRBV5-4,TGTGCCAGCAGCTTGGGAGGAGGCCTTAACTATGGCTACACCTTC,CASSLGGGLNYGYTF
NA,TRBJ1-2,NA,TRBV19,TGTGCCAGTAGTATTCAGTATAACTATGGCTACACCTTC,CASSIQYNYGYTF
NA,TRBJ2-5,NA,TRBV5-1,TGCGCCAGCATGAGGGAAGAGACCCAGTACTTC,CASMREETQYF
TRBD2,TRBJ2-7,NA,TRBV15,TGTGCCACCAGCAGAGAGGCGGGGGGGCTGTACGAGCAGTACTTC,CATSREAGGLYEQYF
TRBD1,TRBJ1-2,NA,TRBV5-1,TGCGCCAGCAGCGGGGGACAGGGGTATGGCTACACCTTC,CASSGGQGYGYTF
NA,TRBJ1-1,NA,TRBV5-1,TGCGCCAGCAGCTTGGAACAGCTGAACACTGAAGCTTTCTTT,CASSLEQLNTEAFF
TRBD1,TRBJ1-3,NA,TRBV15,TGTGCCACCTACGACAGGGCTGAAGGAAACACCATATATTTT,CATYDRAEGNTIYF
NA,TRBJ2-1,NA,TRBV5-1,TGCGCCAGCAGCTTGGACAGGGTGGCCTACAATGAGCAGTTCTTC,CASSLDRVAYNEQFF
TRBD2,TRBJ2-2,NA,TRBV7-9,TGTGCCAGCAGCTTAGTTCGGACGGGGGGTACCGGGGAGCTGTTTTTT,CASSLVRTGGTGELFF
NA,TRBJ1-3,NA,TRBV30,TGTGCCTGGAAGGGGAGGGGAAACACCATATATTTT,CAWKGRGNTIYF
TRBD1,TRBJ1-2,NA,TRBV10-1,TGCGCCAGCAGTGGCAGGGGGGTCAGTAACTATGGCTACACCTTC,CASSGRGVSNYGYTF
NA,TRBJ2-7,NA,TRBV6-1,TGTGCCAGCAGTGAAGCCCCGACTATCGAGCAGTACTTC,CASSEAPTIEQYF
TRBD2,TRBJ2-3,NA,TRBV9,TGTGCCAGCAGCTCCAGGACTAGCGGGCCTACTACTAGCACAGATACGCAGTATTTT,CASSSRTSGPTTSTDTQYF
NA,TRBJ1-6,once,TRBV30,TGTGCCTGGAGGGACGCGGGAAGTTCACCCCTCCACTTT,CAWRDAGSSPLHF
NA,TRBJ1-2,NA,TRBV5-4,TGTGCCAGCAGCTTAGTCGGGCCAGGGGATGGCTACACCTTC,CASSLVGPGDGYTF
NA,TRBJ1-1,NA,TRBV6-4,TGTGCCAGCAGGGAACAGGGAGGGGGCACTGAAGCTTTCTTT,CASREQGGGTEAFF
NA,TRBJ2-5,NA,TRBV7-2,TGTGCCAGCAGTTCGGGAACCCGAGGGACCCAGTACTTC,CASSSGTRGTQYF
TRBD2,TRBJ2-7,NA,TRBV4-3,TGCGCCAGCAGCCAAGAACTAGCGGGGGACGAGCAGTACTTC,CASSQELAGDEQYF
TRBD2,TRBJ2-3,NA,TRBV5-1,TGCGCCAGCAGTCGGGGGGGCACAGATACGCAGTATTTT,CASSRGGTDTQYF
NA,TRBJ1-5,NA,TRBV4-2,TGTGCCAGCAGCCAACTCGACCAGGTAGATCAGCCCCAGCATTTT,CASSQLDQVDQPQHF
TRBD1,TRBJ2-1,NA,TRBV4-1,TGCGCCAGCAGCCAGCGGGCGACAGGGATTAGGTACAATGAGCAGTTCTTC,CASSQRATGIRYNEQFF
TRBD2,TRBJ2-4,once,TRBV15,TGTGCCACCAGCCTAGCGGGGGAAGCCAAAAACATTCAGTACTTC,CATSLAGEAKNIQYF
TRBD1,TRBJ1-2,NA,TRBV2,TGTGCCAGCAGTGAAGAGGGGGCGCTCAGGGGCTACACCTTC,CASSEEGALRGYTF
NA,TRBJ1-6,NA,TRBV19,TGTGCCAGTAGTATGGGCTATTCACCCCTCCACTTT,CASSMGYSPLHF
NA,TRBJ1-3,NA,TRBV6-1,TGTGCCAGCAGTGAATGGCCAGGCAGTGGAAACACCATATATTTT,CASSEWPGSGNTIYF
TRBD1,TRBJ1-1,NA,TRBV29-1,TGCAGCGGGGGACAGCGGAACACTGAAGCTTTCTTT,CSGGQRNTEAFF
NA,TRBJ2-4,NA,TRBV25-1,TGTGCCAGCAGACAGGGAAACATTCAGTACTTC,CASRQGNIQYF
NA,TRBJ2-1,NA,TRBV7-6,TGTGCCAGCAGCTCTTTCTTAGCGAGCTCCTACAATGAGCAGTTCTTC,CASSSFLASSYNEQFF
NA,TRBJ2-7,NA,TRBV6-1,TGTGCCGGGGGGGGAGGGGGCTACGAGCAGTACTTC,CAGGGGGYEQYF
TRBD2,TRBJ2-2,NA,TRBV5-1,TGCGCCAGCAGCCTCGACGGGGGGACCGGGGAGCTGTTTTTT,CASSLDGGTGELFF
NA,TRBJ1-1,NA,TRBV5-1,TGCGCCAGCAGCTTGGGGAGATTGAACACTGAAGCTTTCTTT,CASSLGRLNTEAFF
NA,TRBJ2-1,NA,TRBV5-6,TGTGCCAGCAGCTTATCAGGACACCTACTACAATATGAGCAGTTCTTC,CASSLSGHLLQYEQFF
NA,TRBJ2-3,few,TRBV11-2,TGTGCCAGCAGAACGCTATTGGATACGCAGTATTTT,CASRTLLDTQYF
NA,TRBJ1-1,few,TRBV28,TGTGCCAGCAGTTTCCTCGGAGGAGAAGCTTTCTTT,CASSFLGGEAFF
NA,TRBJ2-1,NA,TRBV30,TGTGCCTGGAGCTCCTCAAAAGGTCGGAGCTCCTACAATGAGCAGTTCTTC,CAWSSSKGRSSYNEQFF
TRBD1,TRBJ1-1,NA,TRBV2,TGTGCCAGCAGTGAAGCAATCGGACAGGGGGGAGAAGCTTTCTTT,CASSEAIGQGGEAFF
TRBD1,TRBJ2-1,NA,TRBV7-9,TGTGCCAGCAGACCTGACAGGGCTCCTACTACCTACAATGAGCAGTTCTTC,CASRPDRAPTTYNEQFF
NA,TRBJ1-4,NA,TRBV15,TGTGCCACCAGCAGAGACCCTGCAACTAATGAAAAACTGTTTTTT,CATSRDPATNEKLFF
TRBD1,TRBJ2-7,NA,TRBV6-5,TGTGCCAGCAGACCTGGACAGGGGATTTACGAGCAGTACTTC,CASRPGQGIYEQYF
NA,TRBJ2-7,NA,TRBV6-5,TGTGCCAGCAGTTACTCGAAGGCGGTTGGCGAGCAGTACTTC,CASSYSKAVGEQYF
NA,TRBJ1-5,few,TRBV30,TGTGCCTGGAGTGAACCCGAAGCCCTCCGAGGCAATCAGCCCCAGCATTTT,CAWSEPEALRGNQPQHF